This TCR beta chain was recorded in a study of identical twins listed by TCRdb under 2016. For context, the study as a whole: TCR alpha and beta repertoires from monozygotic twins, unrelated adults of various ages and cord blood were deep-sequenced to test whether fetal clonotypes persist. To rule out contamination, the twin experiments were replicated at different times with different library preparation protocols.

What the study reported, not specific to this receptor: Excess twin sharing in beta out-of-frame sequences was weaker because fewer shared sequences lowered the signal-to-noise ratio. Because the same donors could not be followed over many years, the conclusions depended on cross-sectional statistical analysis. Invariant T cells such as MAIT and iNKT could partly confound zero-insertion analyses, though diverse VJ usage argued against this for most clonotypes. Fewer insertions were carried by abundant cord blood beta clonotypes, a similar but weaker trend appeared in young adult naive repertoires, and no such trend appeared in memory repertoires. Compared with coincidental sharing between unrelated individuals, out-of-frame TCR alpha sequences shared between twins showed an excess of sequences with low generation probability. In monozygotic twins, recombination models systematically underestimated out-of-frame TCR alpha sharing, but the models matched the sharing seen between unrelated individuals.

The library came from 5' RACE. The sequencer listed for this sample is Illumina HiSeq 2000. Template switching introduced a universal primer binding site; the final cDNA contained a unique molecular identifier, enabling accurate counting of TCR cDNA molecules. First-strand cDNA for TCR alpha and beta chains was synthesized from specific primers in the conserved constant-segment region. To control for contamination, each cDNA library was double barcoded with a SMART-Mk sample barcode plus Illumina barcodes. Two successive PCR steps introduced TruSeq adapter sequences along with Illumina sample barcodes. The Illumina HiSeq platform was used with custom primers to sequence TCR alpha and beta cDNA libraries. The authors processed their data as follows. Raw reads were processed with MiGEC to extract unique molecular identifiers, and MiXCR was used to determine CDR3 positions. Recombination models were inferred per individual with the repgenHMM and IGoR tools using an EM algorithm. The analysis of shared clonotypes was done with the tcR package in R, with sharing normalized by the product of cloneset sizes. To study raw recombination free of thymic and clonal selection effects, out-of-frame nonproductive sequences were analyzed. The raw public data were reprocessed by TCRdb itself: fastp quality trimming at Q25, MiXCR clonotype calling, in-frame beta chains only. One record per CDR3 amino acid sequence lists the most common genes and DNA. For this entry, the V and J calls and clone size follow TCRdb and not the study's own pipeline. For this sample there are around 240,000 distinct CDR3 sequences; roughly 7% appear just once. Of the sample, roughly 3.4% falls within the top ten clones.

Note on this clonotype: It has no known antigen specificity. The record has no base qualities; no much larger clone is one base away.

The CDR3 measures 16 amino acids from cysteine to phenylalanine. The retained sequence is limited to the CDR3, 48 bases, with the frame set at the first base. From the germline V gene (reference sequence), CDR1 is WNHNN and CDR2 is SYGVQD. V and J are trimmed by 5 bases and 5 bases, and the gene matches miss 13 bases of the junction. Every donor was a healthy Caucasian. Three pairs of female monozygotic twins, all aged about 18 to 30 years, were included in the twin cohort. Miltenyi CD45RO+ enrichment and human naive T-cell isolation kits were used to isolate memory (CD45RO+) and naive T cells from PBMC. The same specimen was also included in a second study, on yellow fever vaccine responses in identical twins. Drawing on the second study: According to the authors, the vaccine-induced T cell response in identical twins seemed to be partly convergent and partly specific to each individual. In identical twins, the study followed T cell clones that responded to the vaccine with precision.

Sequenced input: memory (CD45RO+) T cells sorted from blood. Taken with the paper, the label for cell subset or site translates to: CD45RO+ enriched T cells. The TCR comes from a woman aged 18-30 years in good health. The rearrangement joined TRBV10-1 to TRBJ2-7; TRBD1 fits 9 bases in the junction. The CDR3 has the sequence CASSKTPGQGIHEQYF. In nucleotides, the sequence is TGCGCCAGCAGTAAAACTCCGGGACAGGGAATCCACGAGCAGTACTTC.